Listed below are T cell receptor beta chains from one sample, sequenced in a study of blood T cell repertoires in COVID-19. The repertoire was sequenced with immunoSEQ multiplex PCR; TCRdb's copy has only in-frame clones and lacks some. Altogether some 48,000 clones are present, around 92% being singletons, with the ten largest covering less than 2.5%. The specimen was peripheral blood. Receptors originate from a human donor in a cohort sampled during active COVID-19. The CDR3 runs from the conserved cysteine through the conserved F or W. D genes are given only for firm matches.

D gene: -; J gene: TRBJ1-2; V gene: TRBV28; CDR3 DNA: TGTGCCAGCAGGACCGCAGGGCACTATGGCTACACCTTC; CDR3 protein: CASRTAGHYGYTF
D gene: -; J gene: TRBJ1-5; V gene: TRBV7-2; CDR3 DNA: TGTGCCAGCAGCTTAGATGGGCGGGGCAATCAGCCCCAGCATTTT; CDR3 protein: CASSLDGRGNQPQHF
D gene: -; J gene: TRBJ2-3; V gene: TRBV7-8; CDR3 DNA: TGTGCCAGCAGCGAACGCGACTACACAGATACGCAGTATTTT; CDR3 protein: CASSERDYTDTQYF
D gene: -; J gene: TRBJ2-1; V gene: TRBV7-2; CDR3 DNA: TGTGCCAGCAGCTTATCCGGGACTCGCCGGACCTACAATGAGCAGTTCTTC; CDR3 protein: CASSLSGTRRTYNEQFF
D gene: TRBD1; J gene: TRBJ2-5; V gene: TRBV6-6; CDR3 DNA: TGTGCCAGCAGTTACTCAGGGACAGGGTACCAAGAGACCCAGTACTTC; CDR3 protein: CASSYSGTGYQETQYF
D gene: TRBD1; J gene: TRBJ1-6; V gene: TRBV28; CDR3 DNA: TGTGCCAGCAGTAAAGCCCCGGGACAGGGTAATTCACCCCTCCACTTT; CDR3 protein: CASSKAPGQGNSPLHF
D gene: TRBD2; J gene: TRBJ2-3; V gene: TRBV7-2; CDR3 DNA: TGTGCCAGCAGCCTCCGACTAGCGGAACTCACAGATACGCAGTATTTT; CDR3 protein: CASSLRLAELTDTQYF
D gene: TRBD1; J gene: TRBJ1-2; V gene: TRBV4-1; CDR3 DNA: TGCGCCAGCAGCCAAACAGGGGGATGGGACTATGGCTACACCTTC; CDR3 protein: CASSQTGGWDYGYTF
D gene: -; J gene: TRBJ1-1; V gene: TRBV2; CDR3 DNA: TGTGCCAGCAGTGCCACAGGGCGGAACACTGAAGCTTTCTTT; CDR3 protein: CASSATGRNTEAFF
D gene: -; J gene: TRBJ1-2; V gene: TRBV7-2; CDR3 DNA: TGTGCCAGCAGCTTAGGACCGGCCCGGGATGGCTACACCTTC; CDR3 protein: CASSLGPARDGYTF